The 22 T cell receptor beta chains given below trace back to one sample, sequenced in a study of blood T cell repertoires in COVID-19. Data came from immunoSEQ multiplex PCR; TCRdb stores just in-frame clones and leaves some out. Here the sample spans about 140,000 clones, roughly 90% being singletons. The source material was peripheral blood. Source of these receptors: a man over 45 with active or convalescent COVID-19.

This rearrangement joins TRBV5-4 to TRBJ2-3, with D perhaps matching TRBD2 (6 bases). Trimming stripped 4 bases from V and 6 bases from J, with 18 bases between. Germline CDR1 SGHNT, CDR2 YYREEE (reference sequence). There are 15 residues in the CDR3. Here the CDR3 reads CASSKPGAPGDTQYF. In nucleotides, the CDR3 is TGTGCCAGCAGCAAACCGGGAGCCCCTGGGGATACGCAGTATTTT. The full variable domain, in which reference TRBV5-4 and TRBJ2-3 provide the parts outside the CDR3, is ETGVTQSPTHLIKTRGQQVTLRCSSQSGHNTVSWYQQALGQGPQFIFQYYREEENGRGNFPPRFSGLQFPNYSSELNVNALELDDSALYLCASSKPGAPGDTQYFGPGTRLTVL.

This rearrangement joins TRBV29-1 to TRBJ2-3; a weak D match, TRBD1 (5 bases). Germline CDR1 and CDR2: SQVTM and ANQGSEA. Deletions cut 3 bases from V and 4 bases from J, with 14 bases between. The CDR3 sequence is 14 residues long. The CDR3 reads CSVDGQGLPDTQYF. The CDR3, as DNA: TGCAGCGTTGATGGCCAGGGATTGCCAGATACGCAGTATTTT.

CDR3 in amino acids: CSAGTGPEAFF. Written as DNA, the CDR3 is TGCAGTGCAGGGACAGGGCCTGAAGCTTTCTTT. The rearrangement links TRBV20-1 to TRBJ1-1, with 9 bases identical to TRBD1. This CDR3 region has 11 residues. Germline CDR1 DFQATT, CDR2 SNEGSKA (reference sequence). With 6 bases clipped from V and 6 bases from J, the junction kept 2 bases outside the gene matches.

J is TRBJ2-1 and V is TRBV19; TRBD2 matches 7 bases. Germline trimming cut 5 bases from V and 6 bases from J; bases unmatched to any gene: 4. The CDR3 sequence is 13 residues long. Germline V gives CDR1 LNHDA, CDR2 SQIVND (reference sequence). The CDR3 reads CASSEGLLNEQFF. CDR3 bases: TGTGCCAGTAGTGAGGGACTACTCAATGAGCAGTTCTTC.

The chain has TRBV4-1 and TRBJ2-1; no firm D call. The CDR3 loop spans 15 amino acids. Trimming took off 5 bases at V and 0 bases at J, with 11 bases between the two ends. Germline V gene lookup returns CDR1 MGHRA and CDR2 YSYEKL. The CDR3 DNA is TGCGCCAGCAGCACAAGTTCGGGCTCCTACAATGAGCAGTTCTTC. The encoded protein is CASSTSSGSYNEQFF.

The rearrangement joins TRBV19 to TRBJ1-6; D uncertain. There are 15 residues in the CDR3. Trimming pared 4 bases from V and 9 bases from J, leaving 16 bases between. Per germline, CDR1 LNHDA and CDR2 SQIVND (reference sequence). CDR3 nucleotide sequence: TGTGCCAGTAGTAGTACCGGGAACAACCTTTCACCCCTCCACTTT. Translating it yields CASSSTGNNLSPLHF.

This rearrangement joins TRBV4-3 to TRBJ2-1, with a tentative D call TRBD2 (5 bases). V was clipped by 0 bases and J by 0 bases, with 9 bases between them. Germline values: CDR1 LGHNA, CDR2 YSLEER. CDR3 length equals 16 residues. The CDR3 loop reads CASSQDRRGSYNEQFF. The CDR3 nucleotides read TGCGCCAGCAGCCAAGACCGCCGGGGCTCCTACAATGAGCAGTTCTTC.

CDR3 in amino acids: CASRPDGQEAKNIQYF. CDR3 bases: TGCGCCAGCCGGCCGGATGGGCAGGAAGCCAAAAACATTCAGTACTTC. This chain connects TRBV5-1 to TRBJ2-4, with unresolved D. V dropped 7 bases and J dropped 0 bases, with 17 bases sitting between them. Germline lookup yields CDR1 SGHRS and CDR2 YFSETQ. This CDR3 contains 16 residues. Filled out from reference TRBV5-1 and TRBJ2-4, the complete variable domain reads KAGVTQTPRYLIKTRGQQVTLSCSPISGHRSVSWYQQTPGQGLQFLFEYFSETQRNKGNFPGRFSGRQFSNSRSEMNVSTLELGDSALYLCASRPDGQEAKNIQYFGAGTRLSVL.

The V gene is TRBV9, the J gene TRBJ2-6; possible D gene TRBD1, 6 bases. The length of the CDR3 is 18 residues. V lost 4 bases and J 0 bases, leaving 17 bases between the germline ends. Germline CDR1 and CDR2: SGDLS and YYNGEE. The CDR3 is CASSSPTGYPSGANVLTF. CDR3 coding DNA: TGTGCCAGCAGCTCCCCGACAGGATACCCCTCTGGGGCCAACGTCCTGACTTTC. Combining the CDR3 with reference TRBV9 and TRBJ2-6 gives the whole variable domain DSGVTQTPKHLITATGQRVTLRCSPRSGDLSVYWYQQSLDQGLQFLIQYYNGEERAKGNILERFSAQQFPDLHSELNLSSLELGDSALYFCASSSPTGYPSGANVLTFGAGSRLTVL.

J is TRBJ2-1 and V is TRBV7-3; 8 bases are shared with TRBD2. With V trimmed by 0 bases and J by 5 bases, 6 bases remained unmatched. This CDR3 has 16 residues. CDR1 and CDR2 (germline): SGHTA, FQGTGA. This CDR3 reads CASSLTRSGGHNEQFF. CDR3 bases: TGTGCCAGCAGCTTAACGAGGTCGGGAGGGCACAATGAGCAGTTCTTC.

This clone was observed a handful of times. The gene calls are TRBV9 and TRBJ1-6; TRBD1 agrees at 7 bases. CDR1 is SGDLS and CDR2 is YYNGEE in the germline V gene. The CDR3 consists of 16 residues. With V trimmed by 4 bases and J by 5 bases, 9 bases remained unmatched. CDR3 DNA: TGTGCCAGCAGCACCCTAAAGACAGGGCATAATTCACCCCTCCACTTT. The encoded protein is CASSTLKTGHNSPLHF.

The genes are TRBV10-3 and TRBJ2-5, with D perhaps matching TRBD2 (6 bases). Germline V CDR1 and CDR2: ENHRY, SYGVKD. V was cut by 0 bases and J by 2 bases, with 16 bases left in between. The CDR3 runs 17 residues. The CDR3 DNA sequence: TGTGCCATCAGTGAGTCGGCGGGAAAGGGGCTGCAAGAGACCCAGTACTTC. As protein: CAISESAGKGLQETQYF.

The rearrangement joins TRBV28 to TRBJ2-7; 9 nucleotides line up with TRBD1. This CDR3 region has 15 residues. The germline V gene encodes CDR1 MDHEN and CDR2 SYDVKM. V lost 6 bases, J lost 3 bases, and 9 bases stayed unmatched. The CDR3 bases are TGTGCCAGCAGGCCCGGACAGGGGTCCCGCTACGAGCAGTACTTC. This sequence encodes CASRPGQGSRYEQYF.

This clone was found once. The V call is TRBV20-1, the J call TRBJ1-2, with D maybe TRBD1 (6 bases). Trimming stripped 6 bases from V and 7 bases from J, with 12 bases between. This CDR3 region has 11 residues. CDR1 and CDR2 (germline): DFQATT, SNEGSKA (reference sequence). The DNA for the CDR3 is TGCAGTGCCCTGGGGGCACCTGGCTACACCTTC. Amino acid sequence: CSALGAPGYTF.

This clone appeared a single time. The gene calls are TRBV30 and TRBJ2-7, with 9 bases lining up with TRBD2. V was pared by 4 bases and J by 2 bases, with 6 bases of the junction left unmatched. This CDR3 has 14 amino acids. Germline values: CDR1 GTSNPN, CDR2 SVGIG (reference sequence). The CDR3 here is CAWTLAGAAYEQYF. For the CDR3, the DNA is TGTGCCTGGACCTTAGCGGGAGCGGCCTACGAGCAGTACTTC.

This rearrangement joins TRBV30 to TRBJ2-5; weak D call: TRBD2 (6 bases). Germline V gene sequence: CDR1 GTSNPN, CDR2 SVGIG (reference sequence). The CDR3 sequence is 13 residues long. The germline V and J ends were trimmed by 6 bases and 5 bases, with 16 bases remaining between them. CDR3 DNA sequence: TGTGCCTGCGCCGCCCCGGGAGTGGAGACCCAGTACTTC. Translation gives CACAAPGVETQYF. The full variable domain, rest sourced from reference TRBV30 and TRBJ2-5, is SQTIHQWPATLVQPVGSPLSLECTVEGTSNPNLYWYRQAAGRGLQLLFYSVGIGQISSEVPQNLSASRPQDRQFILSSKKLLLSDSGFYLCACAAPGVETQYFGPGTRLLVL.

V and J are TRBV7-9 and TRBJ1-3; D ambiguous. CDR3 size: 16 residues. The V and J ends lost 6 bases and 2 bases respectively, with 17 bases between them. Looked up from germline, CDR1 is SEHNR and CDR2 is FQNEAQ (reference sequence). This CDR3 is CASSLPLVAPGNTIYF. The CDR3 DNA reads as TGTGCCAGCAGTTTACCATTGGTGGCACCTGGAAACACCATATATTTT.

This chain links TRBV13 with TRBJ2-1; TRBD1 agrees at 7 bases. The V segment lost 4 bases and the J segment 1 base; nucleotides outside the gene matches: 7. The germline V gene encodes CDR1 PRHDT and CDR2 FYEKMQ (reference sequence). This CDR3 is built from 16 residues. The CDR3 here is CASSYRGRGSYNEQFF. CDR3 nucleotides: TGTGCCAGCAGCTACCGCGGCAGGGGGTCCTACAATGAGCAGTTCTTC.

The gene calls are TRBV28 and TRBJ1-6; 9 bases agree with TRBD1. Germline values: CDR1 MDHEN, CDR2 SYDVKM. Losses at the gene ends were 4 bases for V and 7 bases for J; bases not matched to a gene: 5. CDR3 length: 15 amino acids. The CDR3 loop is CASSSGQGLNSPLHF. The CDR3 coding sequence is TGTGCCAGCAGTTCGGGACAGGGTTTGAATTCACCCCTCCACTTT.

This rearrangement joins TRBV5-4 to TRBJ1-4; 8 nucleotides line up with TRBD1. CDR1 is SGHNT, CDR2 YYREEE, per germline (reference sequence). The V gene end was trimmed by 4 bases and the J gene end by 5 bases; junction bases not matched to a gene: 4. The CDR3 spans 14 residues. The CDR3 bases are TGTGCCAGCAGCCGAGACAGGGGAAATGAAAAACTGTTTTTT. Translation gives CASSRDRGNEKLFF.

V and J are TRBV21-1 and TRBJ1-5; the table's D call of TRBD1 was not tested on the DNA. TRBV21-1 is classified as a pseudogene. CDR3 length equals 16 residues. CDR3 sequence: CASSSRDRECNQPQHF. CDR3 DNA sequence: TGTGCCAGCAGCAGCCGGGACAGGGAATGTAATCAGCCCCAGCATTTT.

The genes are TRBV3-1 (or the pseudogene TRBV3-2) and TRBJ2-5; 7 bases are shared with TRBD1. The CDR3 is 14 amino acids. Per the germline V gene, CDR1 is LGHDT and CDR2 is YNNKEL (reference sequence). The trim removed 0 bases at V and 5 bases at J, leaving 3 bases unmatched. The CDR3 loop reads CASSQDRGFETQYF. The CDR3 DNA sequence: TGTGCCAGCAGCCAAGACAGGGGGTTTGAGACCCAGTACTTC.